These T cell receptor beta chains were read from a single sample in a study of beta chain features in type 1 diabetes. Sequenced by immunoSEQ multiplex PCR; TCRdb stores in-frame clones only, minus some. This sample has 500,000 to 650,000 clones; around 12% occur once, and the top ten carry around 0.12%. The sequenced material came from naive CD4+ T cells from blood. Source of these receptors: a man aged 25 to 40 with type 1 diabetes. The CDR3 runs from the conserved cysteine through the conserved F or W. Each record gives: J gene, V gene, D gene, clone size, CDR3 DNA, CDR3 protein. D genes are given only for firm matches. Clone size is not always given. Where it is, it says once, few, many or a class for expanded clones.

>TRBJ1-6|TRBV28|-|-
TGTGCCAGCAGTTCATCAGGGATCCCCCATTCACCCCTCCACTTT
CASSSSGIPHSPLHF
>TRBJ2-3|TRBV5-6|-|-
TGTGCCAGCAGCTTAGCGGCTAGCACAGATACGCAGTATTTT
CASSLAASTDTQYF
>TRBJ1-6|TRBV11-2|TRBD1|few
TGTGCCAGCAGCTCTCCGGGACAGCAAAATTCACCCCTCCACTTT
CASSSPGQQNSPLHF
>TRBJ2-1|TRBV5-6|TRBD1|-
TGTGCCAGTGACAGGGGGTACCCCTACAATGAGCAGTTCTTC
CASDRGYPYNEQFF
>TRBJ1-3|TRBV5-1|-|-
TGCGCCAGCAGCTTTGGACAGCTGGACGGGACCATATATTTT
CASSFGQLDGTIYF
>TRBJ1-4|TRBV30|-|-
TGTGCCTGGAGTTCGGGGGAAAAACTGTTTTTT
CAWSSGEKLFF
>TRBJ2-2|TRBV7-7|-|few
TGTGCTAGCAGCTTGGGGACCAACACCGGGGAGCTGTTTTTT
CASSLGTNTGELFF
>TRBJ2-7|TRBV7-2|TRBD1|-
TGTGCCAGCAGCTTAGATATAGGGGGACAGGCGGTCTACGAGCAGTACTTC
CASSLDIGGQAVYEQYF
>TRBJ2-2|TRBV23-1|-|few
TGCGCCAGCAGTCAATCGAAAAGGGCGTTAAACACCGGGGAGCTGTTTTTT
CASSQSKRALNTGELFF
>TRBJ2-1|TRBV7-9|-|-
TGTGCCAGCAGCGTACCTGTGGCCGGATCCTACAATGAGCAGTTCTTC
CASSVPVAGSYNEQFF
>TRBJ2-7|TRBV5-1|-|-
TGCGCCAGCAGCCTGGGGCAGGTAGCCTACGAGCAGTACTTC
CASSLGQVAYEQYF
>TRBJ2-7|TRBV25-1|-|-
TGTGCCAGCAGTGAGCGCTCCTACGAGCAGTACTTC
CASSERSYEQYF
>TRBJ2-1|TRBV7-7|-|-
TGTGCCAGCAGCTTAGTCGGGAAGAATGAGCAGTTCTTC
CASSLVGKNEQFF
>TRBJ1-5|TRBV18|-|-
TGTGCCAGCTCACCCGGGGGAGGTCAGCCCCAGCATTTT
CASSPGGGQPQHF